This T cell receptor beta chain was obtained from a study of cytomegalovirus exposure and HLA in healthy donors. Whole-study results and caveats: Most TCR sequences proved rare, with some public TCRs found in many donors. With high specificity and sensitivity, the classifier reportedly diagnosed cytomegalovirus status.

The germline CDR1 and CDR2 sequences are GTSNPN and SVGIG (reference sequence). This CDR3 is 14 amino acids long. V lost 1 base and J lost 3; bases outside the gene matches: 4. Note on this clone: Its target is not known.

Primers included in the PCR were 60 Vbeta and 13 Jbeta primers. Per the study methods: An analysis performed later counted roughly 79 million unique TCR beta chains (around 11 million of them shared). Method: immunoSEQ multiplex PCR; TCRdb's copy keeps in-frame clones and lacks some. That table supplies the V and J calls and clone size; D and trimming were determined from the DNA. The sample records nearly 95,000 clones, approximately 75% being singletons. The chain links TRBV30 to TRBJ1-1; the match to TRBD1 covers 8 bases. This sequence was found in a woman aged 40 to 50 in good health and CMV-seronegative. Sample: PBMCs. As DNA, the CDR3 is TGTGCCTGGAGTGGGGGACAGGTTTACACTGAAGCTTTCTTT. This encodes CAWSGGQVYTEAFF.